This record looks at one T cell receptor beta chain sequence and its context. The antigen remains unidentified. PCR primers comprised 60 Vbeta and 13 Jbeta primers. The data were produced by immunoSEQ multiplex PCR, yet TCRdb's version contains in-frame clones alone and is incomplete. The sample shows about 160,000 clones, approximately 84% of them seen only once. There are 15 residues in the CDR3. V was pared by 7 bases and J by 3 bases, with 9 bases of the junction left unmatched. Germline CDR1 and CDR2: MNHEY and SMNVEV (reference sequence). This record comes from a study of cytomegalovirus exposure and HLA in healthy donors. Whole-study results and caveats: Among TCR beta chains, those listed as cytomegalovirus-associated numbered some 170. High sensitivity and specificity were reportedly achieved when the classifier diagnosed cytomegalovirus status. A previous analysis found most TCR beta V segments productive roughly 87% or roughly 30% of the time.

Each of the donors was a healthy bone marrow donor. Sequencing was carried out using PBMCs. This chain connects TRBV27 to TRBJ2-1, with 7 bases lining up with TRBD2. This sequence was found in a man aged 25 to 45 in good health and CMV-seronegative. CDR3 nucleotide sequence: TGTGCCAGCACCATTGGGGCTAGCGGCTACAATGAGCAGTTCTTC. As protein: CASTIGASGYNEQFF.